Each of the 30 T cell receptor beta chains below was sequenced from the same sample in a study of T cell responses to AZD1222 COVID-19 vaccine. Assay used: immunoSEQ multiplex PCR; TCRdb lists only in-frame clones, some missing. The sample carries 98,000 or so clones, about 93% recorded once. The sequences come from peripheral blood, collected on day 0 of AZD1222 vaccination. The source is an adult in good health.

This clone was seen only once. The rearrangement joins TRBV18 to TRBJ1-5, with D possibly TRBD1 on 5 matching bases. CDR1 and CDR2 (germline): KGHSH, LQKENI. The CDR3 loop spans 14 amino acids. Trimming stripped 6 bases from V and 0 bases from J, with 9 bases between. The CDR3 bases are TGTGCCAGCTCCGGGGCGAGTAGCAATCAGCCCCAGCATTTT. Its translation is CASSGASSNQPQHF.

J is TRBJ2-1 and V is TRBV5-1, with 7 bases identical to TRBD2. The CDR3 extends over 17 amino acids. Per the germline V gene, CDR1 is SGHRS and CDR2 is YFSETQ. J gave up 5 bases and V 0 bases, and 11 bases lay outside the gene matches. CDR3 residues: CASSLVASGIGDNEQFF. CDR3 sequence (DNA): TGCGCCAGCAGCTTGGTTGCGAGCGGGATAGGGGACAATGAGCAGTTCTTC.

The chain carries TRBV7-2 and TRBJ1-2, with D unclear. The germline V gene encodes CDR1 SGHTA and CDR2 FQGNSA. The CDR3 contains 14 residues. V gave up 2 bases and J gave up 3 bases, with 10 bases separating them. The CDR3 loop is CASSLLWQDYGYTF. As DNA, the CDR3 is TGTGCCAGCAGCTTACTTTGGCAGGACTATGGCTACACCTTC.

This chain connects TRBV2 to TRBJ2-7, with D possibly matching TRBD2 (6 bases). V shed 3 bases and J shed 1 base, with 10 bases lying between them. The CDR3 runs 14 residues. The germline gives CDR1 SNHLY, CDR2 FYNNEI. The CDR3, as DNA: TGTGCCAGCAGTGACCGCGCGGGGTCCTACGAGCAGTACTTC. Protein product: CASSDRAGSYEQYF.

The chain has TRBV18 and TRBJ1-6, with TRBD1 matching 11 bases. The germline V gene has CDR1 KGHSH and CDR2 LQKENI. The CDR3 extends over 15 amino acids. V was clipped by 5 bases and J by 10 bases; unmatched bases: 7. CDR3 residues: CASSGTGTGGSPLHF. CDR3 nucleotide sequence: TGTGCCAGCTCAGGAACCGGGACAGGGGGATCACCCCTCCACTTT.

The V and J genes are TRBV7-9 and TRBJ1-4; the D is unclear. V lost 0 bases and J 0 bases, leaving 8 bases between the germline ends. Germline loops: CDR1 SEHNR, CDR2 FQNEAQ (reference sequence). This CDR3 comprises 16 residues. CDR3 protein: CASSLARVSTNEKLFF. In nucleotides, the CDR3 is TGTGCCAGCAGCTTAGCCAGAGTCTCAACTAATGAAAAACTGTTTTTT.

V and J are TRBV3-1 (or the pseudogene TRBV3-2) and TRBJ2-1; no reliable D call. The CDR3 consists of 13 residues. V was shortened by 3 bases and J by 2 bases, with 5 bases between the two germline ends. CDR1 LGHDT and CDR2 YNNKEL come from the germline V gene (reference sequence). The chain's CDR3 is CASSHRPYNEQFF. The CDR3 DNA reads as TGTGCCAGCAGCCATAGACCCTACAATGAGCAGTTCTTC.

The table lists this clone with a few counts. This chain joins TRBV27 and TRBJ2-1; a possible D gene is TRBD2 (6 bases). Germline lookup yields CDR1 MNHEY and CDR2 SMNVEV (reference sequence). This CDR3 comprises 16 residues. The V gene lost 6 bases and the J gene lost 0 bases, with 15 bases spanning the gap. In DNA, the CDR3 is TGTGCCAGCAGCACCGGGACTTCGCCCTCCTACAATGAGCAGTTCTTC. Protein: CASSTGTSPSYNEQFF.

This chain uses TRBV4-1 with TRBJ2-7; the D is unclear. This CDR3 region has 14 residues. Between the trimmed V and J ends, which lost 0 bases and 7 bases, there was a span of 13 bases. Germline CDR1 is MGHRA and CDR2 is YSYEKL. The CDR3 region is CASSQDLAQREQYF. CDR3 DNA sequence: TGCGCCAGCAGCCAAGATTTGGCTCAGAGGGAGCAGTACTTC.

The DNA for the CDR3 is TGCGCCAGCAGCCAAAAACCCGCGGGTGCAGGGGGTCTCCAAGAGACCCAGTACTTC. As protein: CASSQKPAGAGGLQETQYF. The chain couples TRBV4-3 to TRBJ2-5; 7 bases align to TRBD1. CDR3 length: 19 amino acids. Germline CDR1 and CDR2: LGHNA and YSLEER. V lost 2 bases, J lost 1 base, and 16 bases stayed unmatched.

This sequence joins TRBV7-8 and TRBJ2-2; the D is unclear. The CDR3 extends over 14 amino acids. Trimming removed 6 bases from V and 5 bases from J, with 13 bases in between. CDR1 is SGHVS, CDR2 FQNEAQ, per germline. CDR3 DNA: TGTGCCAGCAGAACAGTGTTGAGAACCGGGGAGCTGTTTTTT. This translates into CASRTVLRTGELFF.

This clone has just a few counts. This chain joins TRBV25-1 and TRBJ2-1; TRBD1 aligns across 7 bases. The CDR3 length is 14 residues. Germline V gene sequence: CDR1 MGHDK, CDR2 SYGVNS. V was pared by 4 bases and J by 3 bases, with 3 bases of the junction left unmatched. CDR3 nucleotides: TGTGCCAGCAGTGGAGGGACAGACTACAATGAGCAGTTCTTC. Its protein is CASSGGTDYNEQFF.

The V gene is TRBV4-1, the J gene TRBJ2-5, with 8 bases identical to TRBD2. Germline CDR1 MGHRA, CDR2 YSYEKL. Unmatched junction bases numbered 9, after V lost 1 base and J lost 5 bases. The CDR3 spans 16 residues. The CDR3 spells CASSQGAGGSGETQYF. In nucleotides, the CDR3 is TGCGCCAGCAGCCAAGGGGCGGGGGGCTCCGGTGAGACCCAGTACTTC.

The chain has TRBV28 and TRBJ1-2; 8 nucleotides agree with TRBD1. The germline gives CDR1 MDHEN, CDR2 SYDVKM. The CDR3 is 16 amino acids. V dropped 5 bases and J dropped 8; count of bases not matched to a gene: 16. This CDR3 reads CASSARSSGGVFGYTF. The CDR3 DNA follows: TGTGCCAGCAGTGCAAGGTCCTCAGGGGGCGTCTTCGGCTACACCTTC.

The chain recombines TRBV7-3 with TRBJ1-1; 8 bases align to TRBD1. The CDR3 runs to 13 residues. The V gene end was trimmed by 4 bases and the J gene end by 6 bases; junction bases not matched to a gene: 4. Germline CDR1 reads SGHTA; CDR2 reads FQGTGA. The CDR3 region has the DNA TGTGCCAGCAGCTCGGACAGGGCCGCTGAAGCTTTCTTT. This encodes CASSSDRAAEAFF.

This clone was counted a few times. The chain employs TRBV2 and TRBJ1-5, with D uncertain. The CDR3 covers 13 residues. The V gene lost 5 bases and the J gene lost 0 bases, with 5 bases spanning the gap. CDR1 and CDR2 from the germline V gene are SNHLY and FYNNEI. CDR3 nucleotides: TGTGCCAGCAGTATTGATAGCAATCAGCCCCAGCATTTT. It specifies CASSIDSNQPQHF.

The rearrangement joins TRBV2 to TRBJ1-2, with D maybe TRBD1 (6 bases). The CDR3 has 14 amino acids. Trimming cost V 5 bases and J 4 bases, with 14 bases left between them. Germline V gene sequence: CDR1 SNHLY, CDR2 FYNNEI. CDR3 bases: TGTGCCAGCAGTAGGGGGAATCCCCTCTATGGCTACACCTTC. Its protein product is CASSRGNPLYGYTF.

This chain uses TRBV28 with TRBJ1-1, with a weak D call TRBD1 (6 bases). The V end was cut by 7 bases, the J end by 2 bases, with 17 bases between. Germline V gives CDR1 MDHEN, CDR2 SYDVKM. The CDR3 totals 15 residues. CDR3 sequence (DNA): TGTGCCAGCATTTTTGGGGGCCGCGCCAACACTGAAGCTTTCTTT. This translates into CASIFGGRANTEAFF.

The rearrangement uses TRBV19 and TRBJ2-5; possibly TRBD2 for D (6 bases). CDR1 LNHDA and CDR2 SQIVND come from the germline V gene (reference sequence). The CDR3 covers 12 residues. V lost 8 bases and J lost 8, with 15 bases in between. The CDR3 coding sequence is TGTGCCAGTGCCAAACCCGGGACTACCCAGTACTTC. This gives the protein CASAKPGTTQYF.

This clone was seen only once. The chain carries TRBV12-3 or TRBV12-4 and TRBJ2-7, with D perhaps TRBD1 (6 bases). V was clipped by 6 bases and J by 5 bases, with 8 bases between them. The CDR3 extends over 11 amino acids. DNA of the CDR3: TGTGCCAGCAGCAGGGGCGACGAGCAGTACTTC. Translated: CASSRGDEQYF.

The chain has TRBV3-1 (or the pseudogene TRBV3-2) and TRBJ2-7; D is unclear. In germline, CDR1 is LGHDT, CDR2 YNNKEL (reference sequence). This CDR3 comprises 13 residues. Trimming took 2 bases from V and 6 from J, leaving 11 bases between them. The CDR3 bases are TGTGCCAGCAGCCAACTGGACGGGCGCGAGCAGTACTTC. Translation: CASSQLDGREQYF.

The chain uses TRBV12-3 or TRBV12-4 and TRBJ2-1, with D tentatively TRBD1 or TRBD2 (6 bases each). This CDR3 comprises 13 residues. Trimming took off 7 bases at V and 9 bases at J, with 16 bases between the two ends. The CDR3 bases are TGTGCCAGCAAGAGGAGGGGGGAACGTGAGCAGTTCTTC. Translated, it gives CASKRRGEREQFF.

The V call is TRBV6-1, the J call TRBJ1-2; tentatively, D is TRBD1 (6 bases). The V end lost 3 bases, the J end lost 4 bases, and 9 bases lay between the germline ends. This CDR3 is built from 13 residues. Germline CDR1 reads MNHNS; CDR2 reads SASEGT. CDR3 sequence reads: CASSESGVYGYTF. The CDR3, as DNA: TGTGCCAGCAGTGAGTCAGGGGTCTATGGCTACACCTTC.

The genes are TRBV6-5 and TRBJ1-5; maybe TRBD1 (5 bases). The CDR3 runs to 14 residues. Germline V gene data show CDR1 as MNHEY and CDR2 as SVGAGI. V shed 9 bases and J shed 2 bases, with 14 bases lying between them. This CDR3 reads CASASGTGNQPQHF. CDR3 DNA: TGTGCCAGTGCTTCCGGGACTGGCAATCAGCCCCAGCATTTT.

The CDR3 sequence is CASTTGLNDPGFF. For the CDR3, the DNA is TGTGCCAGCACCACGGGACTAAATGACCCAGGGTTCTTC. This chain uses TRBV2 with TRBJ2-1; 7 bases match TRBD2. Germline V gene sequence: CDR1 SNHLY, CDR2 FYNNEI. J was trimmed by 15 bases and V by 7 bases; bases with no gene match: 15. This CDR3 is built from 13 residues.

The chain joins TRBV28 to TRBJ1-1, with a tentative D call TRBD1 (6 bases). The CDR3 covers 16 residues. V lost 6 bases and J 1 base, leaving 18 bases between the germline ends. Per germline, CDR1 MDHEN and CDR2 SYDVKM. DNA of the CDR3: TGTGCCAGCAGCGACACTACGGGACACTCGAACACTGAAGCTTTCTTT. Translated: CASSDTTGHSNTEAFF.

This chain links TRBV19 with TRBJ1-4; a possible D gene is TRBD1 (6 bases). The CDR3 extends over 12 amino acids. Germline V gives CDR1 LNHDA, CDR2 SQIVND (reference sequence). Trimming shortened V by 7 bases and J by 8 bases, and 11 bases separated the two germline ends. The DNA of the CDR3 is TGTGCCAGTACCACAGGGAGGGAAAAACTGTTTTTT. Residues: CASTTGREKLFF. The full variable domain, completed using reference TRBV19 and TRBJ1-4, is DGGITQSPKYLFRKEGQNVTLSCEQNLNHDAMYWYRQDPGQGLRLIYYSQIVNDFQKGDIAEGYSVSREKKESFPLTVTSAQKNPTAFYLCASTTGREKLFFGSGTQLSVL.

This chain joins TRBV30 and TRBJ1-4; 7 bases match TRBD1. CDR1 and CDR2 (germline): GTSNPN, SVGIG (reference sequence). V shed 3 bases, J shed 8 bases, and the junction held 9 bases outside the gene matches. The CDR3 loop spans 14 amino acids. CDR3 region: CAWRRQGNGEKLFF. In nucleotides, the CDR3 is TGTGCCTGGAGACGACAGGGTAACGGAGAAAAACTGTTTTTT.

This chain links TRBV9 with TRBJ1-1; D is perhaps TRBD1 (6 bases). This CDR3 has 15 amino acids. From germline, CDR1 is SGDLS and CDR2 YYNGEE. V lost 4 bases to trimming and J lost 2 bases, with 15 bases between them. CDR3 residues: CASSPYGGHNTEAFF. The CDR3 coding sequence is TGTGCCAGCAGCCCCTATGGGGGGCATAACACTGAAGCTTTCTTT.

J is TRBJ2-1 and V is TRBV6-1, with 9 bases fitting TRBD2. Germline assignment: CDR1 MNHNS and CDR2 SASEGT. The V and J ends lost 3 bases and 0 bases, in that order; junction bases with no gene match: 6. The CDR3 is made up of 17 amino acids. The DNA of the CDR3 is TGTGCCAGCAGTGAGCTAGCGGGACAACCCTCCTACAATGAGCAGTTCTTC. It specifies CASSELAGQPSYNEQFF.